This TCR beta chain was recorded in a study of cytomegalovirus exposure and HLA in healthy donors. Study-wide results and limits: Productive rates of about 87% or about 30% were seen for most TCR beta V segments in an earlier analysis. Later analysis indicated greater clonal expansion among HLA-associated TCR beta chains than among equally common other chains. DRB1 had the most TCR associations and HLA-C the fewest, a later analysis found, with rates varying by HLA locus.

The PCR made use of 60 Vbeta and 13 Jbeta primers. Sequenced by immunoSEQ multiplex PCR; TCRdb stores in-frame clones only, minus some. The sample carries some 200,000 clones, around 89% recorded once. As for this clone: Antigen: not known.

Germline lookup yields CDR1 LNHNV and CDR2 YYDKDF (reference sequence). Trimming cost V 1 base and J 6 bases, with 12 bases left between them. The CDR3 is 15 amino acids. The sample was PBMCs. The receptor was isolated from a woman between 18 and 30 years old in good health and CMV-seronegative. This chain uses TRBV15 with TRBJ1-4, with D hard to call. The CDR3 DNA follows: TGTGCCACCAGCAGAGCACTTATAAGAGATGAAAAACTGTTTTTT. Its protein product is CATSRALIRDEKLFF.